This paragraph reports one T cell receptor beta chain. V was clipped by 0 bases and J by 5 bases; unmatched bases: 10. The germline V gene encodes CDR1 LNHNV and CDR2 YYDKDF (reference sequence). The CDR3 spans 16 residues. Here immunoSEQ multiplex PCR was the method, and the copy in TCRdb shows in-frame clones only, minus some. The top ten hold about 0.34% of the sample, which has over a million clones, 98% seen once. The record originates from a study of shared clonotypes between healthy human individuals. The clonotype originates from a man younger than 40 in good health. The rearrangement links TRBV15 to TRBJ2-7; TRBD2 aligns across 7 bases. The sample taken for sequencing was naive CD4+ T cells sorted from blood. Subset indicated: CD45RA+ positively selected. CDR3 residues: CATSRDYPGGRDEQYF. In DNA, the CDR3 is TGTGCCACCAGCAGAGATTACCCGGGAGGTCGCGACGAGCAGTACTTC.